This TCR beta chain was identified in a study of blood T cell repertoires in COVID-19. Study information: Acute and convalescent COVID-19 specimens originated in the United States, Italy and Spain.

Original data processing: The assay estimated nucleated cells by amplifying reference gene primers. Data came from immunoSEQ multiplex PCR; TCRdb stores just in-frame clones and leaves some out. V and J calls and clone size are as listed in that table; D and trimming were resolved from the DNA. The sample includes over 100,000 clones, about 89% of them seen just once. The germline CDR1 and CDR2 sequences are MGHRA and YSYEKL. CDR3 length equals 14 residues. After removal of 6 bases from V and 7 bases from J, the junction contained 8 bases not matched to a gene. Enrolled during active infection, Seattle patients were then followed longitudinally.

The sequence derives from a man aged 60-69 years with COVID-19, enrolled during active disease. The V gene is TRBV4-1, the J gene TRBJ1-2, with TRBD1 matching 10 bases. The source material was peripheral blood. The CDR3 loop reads CASRPGTGESGYTF. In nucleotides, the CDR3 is TGCGCCAGCAGACCCGGGACAGGGGAGAGTGGCTACACCTTC.